The following is a TCR beta chain sequence with its context. The CDR3 sequence is 15 residues long. Germline V gene lookup returns CDR1 SGHVS and CDR2 FNYEAQ. V dropped 2 bases and J dropped 2 bases, with 11 bases sitting between them. The source of the sample is a study of blood T cell repertoires in COVID-19. Study-wide context: Collection of acute and convalescent COVID-19 samples took place in the United States, Italy and Spain. From T cells, B-cell-depleted T cells, or PBMCs came the material, which was cDNA or gDNA.

Profiling relied on immunoSEQ multiplex PCR, and the TCRdb table lists in-frame clones only, not all of them. The sample lists 45,000 to 70,000 clones, approximately 80% occurring once. The sample comprised peripheral blood. The sequence was obtained from a man between 60 and 75 years old with acute or convalescent COVID-19. The rearrangement links TRBV7-6 to TRBJ2-3, with D tentatively TRBD1 (5 bases). CDR3 DNA sequence: TGTGCCAGCAGCTTAAAGGGGCCCCCCACAGATACGCAGTATTTT. Amino acids: CASSLKGPPTDTQYF.